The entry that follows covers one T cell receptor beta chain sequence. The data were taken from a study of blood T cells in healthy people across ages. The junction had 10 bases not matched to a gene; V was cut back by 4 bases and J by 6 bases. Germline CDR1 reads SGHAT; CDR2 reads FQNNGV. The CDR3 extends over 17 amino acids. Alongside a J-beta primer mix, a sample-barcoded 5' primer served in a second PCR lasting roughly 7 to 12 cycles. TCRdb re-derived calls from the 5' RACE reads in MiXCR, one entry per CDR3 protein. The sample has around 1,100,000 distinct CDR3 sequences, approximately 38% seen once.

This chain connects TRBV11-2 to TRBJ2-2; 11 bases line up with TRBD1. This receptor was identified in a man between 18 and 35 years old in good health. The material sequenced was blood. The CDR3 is CASSSLPGQGDPGELFF. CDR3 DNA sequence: TGTGCCAGCAGCTCACTTCCGGGACAGGGGGACCCCGGGGAGCTGTTTTTT.